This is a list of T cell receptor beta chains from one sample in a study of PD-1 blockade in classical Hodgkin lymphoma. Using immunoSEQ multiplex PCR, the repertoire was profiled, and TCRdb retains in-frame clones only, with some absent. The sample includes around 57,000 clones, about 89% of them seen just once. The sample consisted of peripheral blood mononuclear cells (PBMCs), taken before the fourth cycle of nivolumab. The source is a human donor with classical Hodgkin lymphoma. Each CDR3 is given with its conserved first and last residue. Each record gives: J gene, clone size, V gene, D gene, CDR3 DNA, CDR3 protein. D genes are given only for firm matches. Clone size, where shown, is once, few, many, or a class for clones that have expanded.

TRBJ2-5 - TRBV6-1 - TGTGCCAGCATTCTATTGGGGGGTGGGGGAGAGACCCAGTACTTC CASILLGGGGETQYF
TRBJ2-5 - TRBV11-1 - TGTGCCAGCAGCTTAGTGGGTAGGGGTGGAAAGACCCAGTACTTC CASSLVGRGGKTQYF
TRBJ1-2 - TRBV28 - TGTGCCAGCAGTTTCCCTATGGGGGACAACTATGGCTACACCTTC CASSFPMGDNYGYTF
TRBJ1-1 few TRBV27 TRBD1 TGTGCCAGCAGTCCCACCTTACAGGGGCGGGCTTTCTTT CASSPTLQGRAFF
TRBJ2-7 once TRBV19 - TGTGCCAGTAGAGGCCTCTCCTACGAGCAGTACTTC CASRGLSYEQYF
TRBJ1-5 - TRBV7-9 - TGTGCCAGCAGTGTCGGGGGGGTTAGTCAGCCCCAGCATTTT CASSVGGVSQPQHF
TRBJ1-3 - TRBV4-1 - TGCGCCAGCAGCCAAGTAATGGGGACTGGAAACACCATATATTTT CASSQVMGTGNTIYF
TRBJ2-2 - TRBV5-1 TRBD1 TGCGCCAGCAGCCAGGACAGGTGGAACACCGGGGAGCTGTTTTTT CASSQDRWNTGELFF
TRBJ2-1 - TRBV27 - TGTGCCAGCAGTCCCCTCGCGCGAGGGGGGTACAATGAGCAGTTCTTC CASSPLARGGYNEQFF
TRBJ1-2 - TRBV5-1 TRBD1 TGCGCCAGCAGCACGGCCGGGACAGGGGGCGACTATGGCTACACCTTC CASSTAGTGGDYGYTF
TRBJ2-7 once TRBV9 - TGTGCCAGCAGCGGACTGGGGCAGGATGACTACGAGCAGTACTTC CASSGLGQDDYEQYF
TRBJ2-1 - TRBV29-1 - TGCAGCGTTGAAGATGAGGCGGGTAATGAGCAGTTCTTC CSVEDEAGNEQFF
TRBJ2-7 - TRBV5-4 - TGTGCCAGCAGCCCGACCAGGAACAACTACGAGCAGTACTTC CASSPTRNNYEQYF
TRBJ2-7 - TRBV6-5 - TGTGCCAGCAGTTACACCGGAACCTACGAGCAGTACTTC CASSYTGTYEQYF
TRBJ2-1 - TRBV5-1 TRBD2 TGCGCCAGCAGCCCGGGACTAGAGTATAATGAGCAGTTCTTC CASSPGLEYNEQFF
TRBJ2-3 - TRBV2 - TGTGCCAGCATCGGGGGTACAGATACGCAGTATTTT CASIGGTDTQYF
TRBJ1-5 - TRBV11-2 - TGTGCCAGCAGCCGGGACGGTAGTTATAATCAGCCCCAGCATTTT CASSRDGSYNQPQHF
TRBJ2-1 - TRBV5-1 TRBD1 TGCGCCAGCAGCTTAGGGACAGGGATTTCCAATGAGCAGTTCTTC CASSLGTGISNEQFF
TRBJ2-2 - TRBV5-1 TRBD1 TGCGCCAGCAGCTTGGGACTCGGGACAGGGGGGGTCACCGGGGAGCTGTTTTTT CASSLGLGTGGVTGELFF
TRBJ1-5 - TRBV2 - TGTGCCAGCAGTTCGGACCGAAATAGCAATCAGCCCCAGCATTTT CASSSDRNSNQPQHF
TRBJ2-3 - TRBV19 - TGTGCCAGTAGTACTTCTATTAGCACAGATACGCAGTATTTT CASSTSISTDTQYF
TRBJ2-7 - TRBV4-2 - TGTGCCAGCAGCCATGTCGCTATTTCCTACGAGCAGTACTTC CASSHVAISYEQYF
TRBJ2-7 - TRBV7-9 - TGTGCCAGCAGCTCAGAGGGCGATCGCTACGAGCAGTACTTC CASSSEGDRYEQYF
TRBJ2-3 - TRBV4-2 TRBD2 TGTGCCAGCAGTCAGACACGAAAGGGTAGCGGGGGATTAGATACGCAGTATTTT CASSQTRKGSGGLDTQYF
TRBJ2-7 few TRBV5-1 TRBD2 TGCGCCAGCAGAGGGGGACTAGCGGGAGGAGCCTACGAGCAGTACTTC CASRGGLAGGAYEQYF
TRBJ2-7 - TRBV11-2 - TGTGCCAGCAGCTATACCAGGGCCTACGAGCAGTACTTC CASSYTRAYEQYF
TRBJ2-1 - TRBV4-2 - TGTGCCAGCAGCCAAGATCTGAACGGTCGGGGGCTCTTC CASSQDLNGRGLF
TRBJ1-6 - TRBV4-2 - TGTGCCAGCAGCCCCGAGGATGTAGGGGGGAATTCACCCCTCCACTTT CASSPEDVGGNSPLHF
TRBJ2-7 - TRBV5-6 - TGTGCCAGCAGCTTGGTTCCGAGCTCCTACGAGCAGTACTTC CASSLVPSSYEQYF
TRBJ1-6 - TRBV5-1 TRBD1 TGCGCCAGCAGCTTGGTTCCGGACAGGGGCAAATCACCCCTCCACTTT CASSLVPDRGKSPLHF
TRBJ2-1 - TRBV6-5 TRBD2 TGTGCCAGCAGCTTACTAGCGGGAGCTCGGAATGAGCAGTTCTTC CASSLLAGARNEQFF
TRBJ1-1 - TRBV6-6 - TGTGCCAGCAGTTACTCGAGAAGGGGCACTGAAGCTTTCTTT CASSYSRRGTEAFF
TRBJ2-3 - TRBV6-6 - TGTGCCAGCACTGGGGTTTCTCCTCGAGCTACGCAGTATTTT CASTGVSPRATQYF
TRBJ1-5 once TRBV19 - TGTGCCAGTAGTATAGGATTCTGGGCAGACCCGAGCAATCAGCCCCAGCATTTT CASSIGFWADPSNQPQHF
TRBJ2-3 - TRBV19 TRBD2 TGTGCCAGTAGTTATCCGGGACTAGCGGGAGATACGCAGTATTTT CASSYPGLAGDTQYF
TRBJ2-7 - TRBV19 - TGTGCCAGTAGTGTAGGGACCGAATCGTGGTACGAGCAGTACTTC CASSVGTESWYEQYF
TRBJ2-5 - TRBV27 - TGTGCCAGCAGTTTATCGCGGGGGGGGACAGGGTGTAAGCAAGAGACCCAGTACTTC CASSLSRGGTGCKQETQYF
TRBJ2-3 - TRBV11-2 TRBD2 TGTGCCAGCAGCCAGGGACTAGCGGAAACAGATACGCAGTATTTT CASSQGLAETDTQYF
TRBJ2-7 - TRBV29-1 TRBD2 TGCAGCGTTGTCGGCGGGGGTAGATCCTACGAGCAGTACTTC CSVVGGGRSYEQYF
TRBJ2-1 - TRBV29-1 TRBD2 TGCAGCGTTGAATTAGCGGGAGGTAACAATGAGCAGTTCTTC CSVELAGGNNEQFF
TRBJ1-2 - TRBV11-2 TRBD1 TGTGCCAGCAGCTTAGGGACAGGTAGTGGCTACACCTTC CASSLGTGSGYTF
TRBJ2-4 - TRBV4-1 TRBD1 TGCGCCAGCAGCCAAGATCCGACAGGGATGGAGTACTTC CASSQDPTGMEYF
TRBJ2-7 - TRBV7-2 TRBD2 TGTGCCAGCAGCTTATTGGGGGGACTAGCGATTTACGAGCAGTACTTC CASSLLGGLAIYEQYF
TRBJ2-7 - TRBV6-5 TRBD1 TGTGCCAGCAGCCGCACGGGACAGGGGGTTGGTGAGCAGTACTTC CASSRTGQGVGEQYF
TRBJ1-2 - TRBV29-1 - TGCAGCGTTGAAAGTTGGGACATCCAAGGCTACACCTTC CSVESWDIQGYTF
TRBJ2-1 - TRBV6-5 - TGTGCCAGCAGAAGGCAGGCAGGGGATGAGCAGTTCTTC CASRRQAGDEQFF
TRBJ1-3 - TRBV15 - TGTGCCACCAGCAGAGATTGGTCAACCGGAAACACCATATATTTT CATSRDWSTGNTIYF
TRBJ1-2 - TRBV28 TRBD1 TGTGCCACGCAGCTGGGACAGGCCCTGAACTATGGCTACACCTTC CATQLGQALNYGYTF
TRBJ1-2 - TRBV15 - TGTGCCACCAGCAGAGATAAAGGGGTTGGGGGCTACACCTTC CATSRDKGVGGYTF
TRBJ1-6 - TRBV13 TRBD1 TGTGCCAGTCGGTTACAGGGGGCCCATAATTCACCCCTCCACTTT CASRLQGAHNSPLHF